This is a list of T cell receptor beta chains from one sample in a study of blood T cell repertoires in COVID-19. The repertoire was sequenced with immunoSEQ multiplex PCR; TCRdb's copy has only in-frame clones and lacks some. The table lists under 200,000 clones, approximately 91% of them singletons. The specimen sequenced was peripheral blood. The receptors derive from a man in his late teens or twenties with active or convalescent COVID-19. Each CDR3 is given with its conserved first and last residue. A D gene is named only where the DNA matches it firmly. Some rows have no size entry. The others give once, few or many, or a class for an expanded clone.

j_call: TRBJ1-3; clone_size: -; v_call: TRBV30; d_call: -; cdr3_length: 14; cdr3_nt: TGTGCCTGGAGTGTAGGACTCTCTGGAAACACCATATATTTT; cdr3_aa: CAWSVGLSGNTIYF
j_call: TRBJ2-2; clone_size: few; v_call: TRBV6-5; d_call: -; cdr3_length: 14; cdr3_nt: TGTGCCAGCAGTTACTCCAGGGGTTCCGGGGAGCTGTTTTTT; cdr3_aa: CASSYSRGSGELFF
j_call: TRBJ1-5; clone_size: -; v_call: TRBV18; d_call: -; cdr3_length: 13; cdr3_nt: TGTGCCAGCTCGTCGACAGACGATCAGCCCCAGCATTTT; cdr3_aa: CASSSTDDQPQHF
j_call: TRBJ1-2; clone_size: -; v_call: TRBV5-1; d_call: -; cdr3_length: 13; cdr3_nt: TGCGCCAGCAGCGACGGGGTTAACTATGGCTACACCTTC; cdr3_aa: CASSDGVNYGYTF
j_call: TRBJ1-4; clone_size: -; v_call: TRBV10-3; d_call: -; cdr3_length: 14; cdr3_nt: TGTGCCATCAGGGGAGGGGATAACCAAGAAAAACTGTTTTTT; cdr3_aa: CAIRGGDNQEKLFF
j_call: TRBJ2-1; clone_size: few; v_call: TRBV5-1; d_call: TRBD2; cdr3_length: 17; cdr3_nt: TGCGCCAGCAGCCCTACGACTAGCGGGGCCTCCTACAATGAGCAGTTCTTC; cdr3_aa: CASSPTTSGASYNEQFF
j_call: TRBJ1-4; clone_size: -; v_call: TRBV25-1; d_call: TRBD1; cdr3_length: 16; cdr3_nt: TGTGCCAGCAGTGAATATGAGGGGGCAGTGGATGAAAAACTGTTTTTT; cdr3_aa: CASSEYEGAVDEKLFF
j_call: TRBJ1-5; clone_size: -; v_call: TRBV30; d_call: -; cdr3_length: 12; cdr3_nt: TGTGCCTGGAGTCGCACCCAGGGGCCCCAGCATTTT; cdr3_aa: CAWSRTQGPQHF
j_call: TRBJ1-1; clone_size: -; v_call: TRBV9; d_call: -; cdr3_length: 14; cdr3_nt: TGTGCCAGCAGCGTATCTTGGCGGGACACTGAAGCTTTCTTT; cdr3_aa: CASSVSWRDTEAFF
j_call: TRBJ1-2; clone_size: -; v_call: TRBV30; d_call: TRBD1; cdr3_length: 16; cdr3_nt: TGTGCCTGCCAAACCCCTTTGGGACAGGGGACGGATGGCTACACCTTC; cdr3_aa: CACQTPLGQGTDGYTF
j_call: TRBJ2-2; clone_size: -; v_call: TRBV5-1; d_call: -; cdr3_length: 14; cdr3_nt: TGCGCCAGCAGCTTGGCCAGGGCGGTCGGGGAGCTGTTTTTT; cdr3_aa: CASSLARAVGELFF
j_call: TRBJ2-4; clone_size: -; v_call: TRBV6-5; d_call: -; cdr3_length: 15; cdr3_nt: TGTGCCAGCAGTTCGGGACTCGGATCGGGTAACATTCAGTACTTC; cdr3_aa: CASSSGLGSGNIQYF
j_call: TRBJ2-1; clone_size: -; v_call: TRBV7-9; d_call: TRBD2; cdr3_length: 13; cdr3_nt: TGTGCCAGCGGTAGCGGGATGTTCGATGAGCAGTTCTTC; cdr3_aa: CASGSGMFDEQFF
j_call: TRBJ2-7; clone_size: -; v_call: TRBV5-6; d_call: TRBD2; cdr3_length: 16; cdr3_nt: TGTGCCAGCAGCCGTGGAGCGGGGCCACAACGTTACGAGCAGTACTTC; cdr3_aa: CASSRGAGPQRYEQYF